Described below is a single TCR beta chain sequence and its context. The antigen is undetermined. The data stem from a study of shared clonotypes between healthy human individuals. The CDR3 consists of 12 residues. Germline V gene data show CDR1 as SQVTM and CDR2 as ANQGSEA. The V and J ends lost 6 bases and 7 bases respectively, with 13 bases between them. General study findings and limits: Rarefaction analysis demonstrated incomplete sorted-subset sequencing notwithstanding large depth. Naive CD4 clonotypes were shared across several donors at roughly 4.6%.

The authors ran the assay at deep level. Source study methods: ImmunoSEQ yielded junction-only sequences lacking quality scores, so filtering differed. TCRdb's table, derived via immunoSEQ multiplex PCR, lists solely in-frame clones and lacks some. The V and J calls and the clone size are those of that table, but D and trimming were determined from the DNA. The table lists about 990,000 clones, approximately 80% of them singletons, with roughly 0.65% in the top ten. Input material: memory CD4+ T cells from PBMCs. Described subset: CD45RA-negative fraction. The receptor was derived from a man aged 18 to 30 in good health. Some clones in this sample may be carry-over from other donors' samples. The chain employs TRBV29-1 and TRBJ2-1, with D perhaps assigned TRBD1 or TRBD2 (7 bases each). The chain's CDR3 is CSVAQGGNEQFF. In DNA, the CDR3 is TGCAGCGTCGCTCAGGGGGGGAATGAGCAGTTCTTC.